This T cell receptor (beta chain) derives from a study of blood T cell repertoires in COVID-19. Across the whole study: Samples of COVID-19 (acute and convalescent) were obtained from the United States, Italy and Spain.

In the original workflow: Reference gene primer amplification gave nucleated cell count estimates. The repertoire was sequenced with immunoSEQ multiplex PCR; TCRdb's copy has only in-frame clones and lacks some. V, J and clone size are those of that table, while D and trimming were read from the DNA. The sample holds approximately 17,000 clones, around 88% seen once. This clone occurred a few times. Participants, about 18 to 95 years old, spanned around 26 US areas. In assigning cohorts, the study relied on participant-reported clinical history. Trimming removed 2 bases at V and 6 bases at J, with 14 bases between. The CDR3 spans 16 residues. Germline loops: CDR1 MGHDK, CDR2 SYGVNS.

The material sequenced was PBMCs or T cells enriched from blood (not recorded which). The gene calls are TRBV25-1 and TRBJ1-6; tentatively, D is TRBD1 (6 bases). The sequence came from a woman in her twenties or thirties who had recovered from COVID-19. The CDR3 is CASSEGEVRGNSPLHF. In nucleotides, the CDR3 is TGTGCCAGCAGTGAAGGAGAGGTCAGGGGTAATTCACCCCTCCACTTT.